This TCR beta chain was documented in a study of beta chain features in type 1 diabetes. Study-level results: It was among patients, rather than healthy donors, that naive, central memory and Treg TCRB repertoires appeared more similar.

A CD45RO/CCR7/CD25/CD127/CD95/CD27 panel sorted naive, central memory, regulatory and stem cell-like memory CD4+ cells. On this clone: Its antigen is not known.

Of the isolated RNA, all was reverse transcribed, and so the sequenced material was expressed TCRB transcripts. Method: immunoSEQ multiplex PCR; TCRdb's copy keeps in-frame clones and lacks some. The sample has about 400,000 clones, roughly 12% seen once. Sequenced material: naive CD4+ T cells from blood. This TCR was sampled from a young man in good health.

For the CDR3, the DNA is TGTGCCAGCAGTTCACCAACAGGGGTGGGAGGTGGCTACACCTTC. It specifies CASSSPTGVGGGYTF. The chain combines TRBV28 with TRBJ1-2, with 7 positions matching TRBD1. Germline trimming cut 4 bases from V and 7 bases from J; bases unmatched to any gene: 12. The CDR3 length is 15 residues. Germline V gene sequence: CDR1 MDHEN, CDR2 SYDVKM.